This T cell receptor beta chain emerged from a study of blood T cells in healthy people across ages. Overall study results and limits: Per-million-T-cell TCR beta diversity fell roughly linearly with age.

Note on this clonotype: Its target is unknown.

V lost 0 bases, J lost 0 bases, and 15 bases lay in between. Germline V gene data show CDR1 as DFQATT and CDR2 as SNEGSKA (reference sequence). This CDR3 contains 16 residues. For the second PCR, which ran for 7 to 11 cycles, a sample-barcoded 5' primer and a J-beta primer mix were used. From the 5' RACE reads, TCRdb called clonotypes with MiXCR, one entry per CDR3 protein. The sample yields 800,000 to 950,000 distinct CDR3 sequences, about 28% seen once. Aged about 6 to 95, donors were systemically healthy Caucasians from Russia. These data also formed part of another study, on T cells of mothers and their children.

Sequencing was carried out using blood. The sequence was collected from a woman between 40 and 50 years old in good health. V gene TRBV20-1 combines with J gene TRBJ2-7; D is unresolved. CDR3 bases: TGCAGTGCTAGAGATCTCCGGTCTTTGGGCTCCTACGAGCAGTACTTC. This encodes CSARDLRSLGSYEQYF.